The 20 T cell receptor beta chains below were found in one sample sequenced in a study of T cells after posttransplantation cyclophosphamide. Sequencing used immunoSEQ multiplex PCR; TCRdb keeps in-frame clones, though not all of them. The sample is made up of some 10,000 clones, none counted only once. Cyclophosphamide on days +3 and +4 followed busulfan-fludarabine conditioning and a marrow graft. The input for sequencing was PBMCs, taken after allogeneic stem cell transplant with posttransplant cyclophosphamide. The receptor source for this set is a female patient aged 40-50 years who received an allogeneic stem cell transplant from a related donor, was CMV-positive, and had no GVHD. Some T cells may be supplied by the graft donor.

This clone was counted many times. The chain recombines TRBV5-4 with TRBJ2-7, with TRBD2 matching 7 bases. The CDR3 runs to 15 residues. The V gene's germline CDR1 is SGHNT and CDR2 YYREEE (reference sequence). V dropped 0 bases and J dropped 6; count of bases not matched to a gene: 9. CDR3 in DNA: TGTGCCAGCAGCTTGGTCCCAGCGGGGAGAGGCGAGCAGTACTTC. Translation gives CASSLVPAGRGEQYF.

This clone was counted many times. The chain has TRBV5-4 and TRBJ2-3; 9 bases agree with TRBD2. Germline CDR1 is SGHNT and CDR2 is YYREEE (reference sequence). This CDR3 comprises 15 residues. Trimming cost V 7 bases and J 1 base; bases outside gene matches: 7. CDR3 in amino acids: CASSVKRGGTDTQYF. Here the CDR3 DNA reads TGTGCCAGCTCCGTAAAGCGGGGGGGCACAGATACGCAGTATTTT.

The sample holds many counts of this clone. The V and J genes are TRBV12-3 or TRBV12-4 and TRBJ2-5; 11 bases align to TRBD2. V lost 3 bases and J lost 1; bases outside the gene matches: 4. The CDR3 totals 16 residues. The CDR3 bases are TGTGCCAGCAGTTTCTTACTAGCGGGGGCCCAAGAGACCCAGTACTTC. Residues: CASSFLLAGAQETQYF.

This clone appeared a few times. The chain employs TRBV11-3 and TRBJ2-5, with D tentatively TRBD1 (6 bases). Germline CDR1 SGHNT, CDR2 YENEEA. CDR3 length: 15 amino acids. V was cut by 6 bases and J by 4 bases, with 18 bases left in between. The DNA of the CDR3 is TGTGCCAGCAGTATAGACAGGCCATGCAGAGAGACCCAGTACTTC. Its translation: CASSIDRPCRETQYF. Combining the CDR3 with reference TRBV11-3 and TRBJ2-5 gives the whole variable domain EAGVVQSPRYKIIEKKQPVAFWCNPISGHNTLYWYLQNLGQGPELLIRYENEEAVDDSQLPKDRFSAERLKGVDSTLKIQPAELGDSAVYLCASSIDRPCRETQYFGPGTRLLVL.

This clone has more than one count but fewer than ten. A much larger clone lies a single base off, so this may be a read error. The same CDR3 can be traced to other DNA sequences in this sample. V usage is TRBV9 and J usage is TRBJ2-7; 7 positions match TRBD1. V gave up 7 bases and J gave up 4 bases; unmatched junction bases: 14. Germline V CDR1 and CDR2: SGDLS, YYNGEE. There are 15 residues in the CDR3. CDR3 nucleotides: TGTGCCAGCTGTTTCGAACAGGGGACGGCATACGAGCAGTACTTC. This gives the protein CASCFEQGTAYEQYF.

This clone occurred many times. The chain uses TRBV2 and TRBJ1-6; a possible D gene is TRBD1 (6 bases). The V gene lost 5 bases and the J gene lost 4 bases, with 12 bases spanning the gap. CDR3 size: 15 residues. CDR1 is SNHLY, CDR2 FYNNEI, per germline. CDR3 amino acids: CASSYGQPYNSPLHF. The CDR3 DNA sequence: TGTGCCAGCAGTTATGGACAGCCATATAATTCACCCCTCCACTTT.

This clone was recorded at least ten times. The genes are TRBV14 and TRBJ2-2, with 8 bases that match TRBD2. Germline V lookup: CDR1 SGHDN, CDR2 FVKESK. V was pared by 1 base and J by 7 bases, with 11 bases of the junction left unmatched. The CDR3 is 17 residues long. The CDR3 DNA follows: TGTGCCAGCAGCCAAGTAGGACTAGCCGACCGCCACGGGGAGCTGTTTTTT. Protein: CASSQVGLADRHGELFF.

The sample holds many counts of this clone. The V call is TRBV19, the J call TRBJ1-5; 8 bases agree with TRBD1. V shed 5 bases and J 3 bases; nucleotides not matched to a gene: 3. This CDR3 spans 14 amino acids. The V gene's germline CDR1 is LNHDA and CDR2 SQIVND (reference sequence). CDR3 loop: CASSVGQVNQPQHF. CDR3 DNA: TGTGCCAGTAGTGTGGGACAGGTCAATCAGCCCCAGCATTTT.

This clone has ten or more counts. V gene TRBV5-1 combines with J gene TRBJ1-4; 8 bases agree with TRBD1. The V and J ends lost 0 bases and 3 bases, in that order; junction bases with no gene match: 1. Germline assignment: CDR1 SGHRS and CDR2 YFSETQ. This CDR3 spans 15 amino acids. The CDR3 loop is CASSLGQGPNEKLFF. The CDR3 bases are TGCGCCAGCAGCTTGGGACAGGGGCCTAATGAAAAACTGTTTTTT.

This clone was picked up many times. The chain carries TRBV6-5 and TRBJ2-3; tentative D call: TRBD2 (6 bases). Trimming took 0 bases from V and 0 from J, leaving 10 bases between them. The CDR3 is made up of 16 amino acids. Looked up from germline, CDR1 is MNHEY and CDR2 is SVGAGI. CDR3 nucleotide sequence: TGTGCCAGCAGTTACTCGGGGACTCTTAGCACAGATACGCAGTATTTT. Its translation: CASSYSGTLSTDTQYF.

This clone was seen more than once but under ten times. This rearrangement joins TRBV9 to TRBJ2-7; D remains unclear. The CDR3 is 15 amino acids. Germline V gene lookup returns CDR1 SGDLS and CDR2 YYNGEE. The CDR3 bases are TGTGTCATCAGTTTCAAACAGAAGACGGCATACGAGCAGTACTTC. Amino acids: CVISFKQKTAYEQYF.

Turning to this clone: It may be a read error: a sequence one base away is much more abundant. CDR3 amino acids: CASIIRQGTAYEQYF. CDR3 sequence (DNA): TGTGCCAGTATCATCAGACAGGGGACGGCCTACGAGCAGTACTTC. The chain carries TRBV9 and TRBJ2-7; 8 nucleotides match TRBD1. The CDR3 loop spans 15 amino acids. Losses at the gene ends were 8 bases for V and 2 bases for J; bases not matched to a gene: 12. Germline lookup yields CDR1 SGDLS and CDR2 YYNGEE.

Many counts were recorded for this clone. V is TRBV5-1 and J is TRBJ1-2; 10 nucleotides line up with TRBD1. This CDR3 is 16 amino acids long. Germline lookup yields CDR1 SGHRS and CDR2 YFSETQ. V lost 0 bases and J lost 1; bases outside the gene matches: 3. Here the CDR3 DNA reads TGCGCCAGCAGCTTGGCGGGGACAGGGGTTAACTATGGCTACACCTTC. This gives the protein CASSLAGTGVNYGYTF.

This clone appeared many times. This chain links TRBV5-5 with TRBJ1-2, with D maybe TRBD1 (5 bases). Germline values: CDR1 SGHKS, CDR2 YYEKEE (reference sequence). V lost 1 base to trimming and J lost 0 bases, with 10 bases between them. The CDR3 has 15 amino acids. The CDR3 is CASSLIGHPNYGYTF. CDR3 DNA: TGTGCCAGCAGCTTGATCGGACACCCTAACTATGGCTACACCTTC.

This clone was detected ten times or more. The chain has TRBV6-2 or TRBV6-3 and TRBJ2-7; possible D gene TRBD2, 5 bases. This CDR3 spans 16 amino acids. V lost 1 base, J lost 1 base, and 14 bases lay in between. Germline CDR1 reads MNHEY; CDR2 reads SVGEGT. CDR3 coding DNA: TGTGCCAGCAGTTACTTTCGGGGAGCGATATCCTACGAGCAGTACTTC. This gives the protein CASSYFRGAISYEQYF.

The table lists this clone with a few counts. The V call is TRBV29-1, the J call TRBJ2-7, with D perhaps given as TRBD1 or TRBD2 (7 bases each). Germline CDR1 and CDR2: SQVTM and ANQGSEA. The CDR3 has 15 amino acids. Trimming cost V 0 bases and J 0 bases, with 12 bases left between them. CDR3 sequence: CSVEDDREGSYEQYF. The DNA of the CDR3 is TGCAGCGTTGAAGACGACAGGGAGGGCTCCTACGAGCAGTACTTC.

This sequence joins TRBV7-6 and TRBJ2-5, with 10 bases that match TRBD1. The V gene end was trimmed by 3 bases and the J gene end by 4 bases; junction bases not matched to a gene: 8. Germline CDR1 and CDR2: SGHVS and FNYEAQ. The CDR3 length is 16 residues. The DNA for the CDR3 is TGTGCCAGCAGCTTCCCCGGGACAGGGGTTAGAGAGACCCAGTACTTC. This gives the protein CASSFPGTGVRETQYF.

This clone occurred many times. J is TRBJ1-1 and V is TRBV4-1; D remains unclear. The V and J ends lost 0 bases and 8 bases respectively, with 13 bases between them. The CDR3 is 14 residues long. CDR1 MGHRA and CDR2 YSYEKL come from the germline V gene. CDR3 amino acids: CASSQDVAVTEAFF. DNA for the CDR3: TGCGCCAGCAGCCAAGATGTTGCGGTTACAGAAGCTTTCTTT.

This clone occurred many times. The rearrangement joins TRBV2 to TRBJ2-1; D is perhaps TRBD1 (6 bases). The CDR3 is made up of 12 amino acids. V lost 4 bases, J lost 9 bases, and 10 bases lay in between. The germline CDR1 and CDR2 sequences are SNHLY and FYNNEI. CDR3 protein: CASSAQGPEQFF. The DNA of the CDR3 is TGTGCCAGCAGTGCTCAGGGGCCTGAGCAGTTCTTC.

This clone has more than one count but fewer than ten. This chain joins TRBV6-2 or TRBV6-3 and TRBJ2-4, with D possibly TRBD1 on 5 matching bases. This CDR3 has 16 amino acids. In germline, CDR1 is MNHEY, CDR2 SVGEGT. V was pared by 2 bases and J by 3 bases, with 14 bases between. In DNA, the CDR3 is TGTGCCAGCAGTTACCCACAGGAAACCCTCAAAAACATTCAGTACTTC. Translating gives CASSYPQETLKNIQYF.